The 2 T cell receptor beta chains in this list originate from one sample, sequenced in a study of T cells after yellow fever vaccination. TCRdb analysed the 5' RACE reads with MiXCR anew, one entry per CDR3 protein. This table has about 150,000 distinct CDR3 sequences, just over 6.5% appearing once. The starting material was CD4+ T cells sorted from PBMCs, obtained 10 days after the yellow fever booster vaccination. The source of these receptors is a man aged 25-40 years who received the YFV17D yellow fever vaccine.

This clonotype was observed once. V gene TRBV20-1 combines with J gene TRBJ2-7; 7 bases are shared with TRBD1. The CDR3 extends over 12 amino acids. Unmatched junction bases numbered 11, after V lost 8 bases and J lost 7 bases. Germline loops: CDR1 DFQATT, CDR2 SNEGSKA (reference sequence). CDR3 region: CSTGTADSEQYF. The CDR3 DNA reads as TGCAGTACCGGGACAGCAGACTCAGAGCAGTACTTC.

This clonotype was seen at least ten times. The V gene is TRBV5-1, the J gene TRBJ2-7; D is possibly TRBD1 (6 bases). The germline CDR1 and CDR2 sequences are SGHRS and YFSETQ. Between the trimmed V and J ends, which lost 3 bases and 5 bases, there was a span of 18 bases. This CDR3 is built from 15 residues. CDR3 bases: TGCGCCAGCAGCTCGGAAGGTCGCAGGGGCAACGAGCAGTACTTC. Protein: CASSSEGRRGNEQYF.